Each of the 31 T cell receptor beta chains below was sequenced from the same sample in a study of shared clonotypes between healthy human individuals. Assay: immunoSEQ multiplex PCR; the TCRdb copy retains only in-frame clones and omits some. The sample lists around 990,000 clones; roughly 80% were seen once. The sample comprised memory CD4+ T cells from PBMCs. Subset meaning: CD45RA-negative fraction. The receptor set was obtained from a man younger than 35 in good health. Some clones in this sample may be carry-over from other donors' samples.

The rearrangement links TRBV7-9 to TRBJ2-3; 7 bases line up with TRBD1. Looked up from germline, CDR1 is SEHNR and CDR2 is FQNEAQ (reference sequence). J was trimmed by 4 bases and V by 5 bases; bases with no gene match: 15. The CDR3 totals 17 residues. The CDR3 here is CASSMPAPTGYADTQYF. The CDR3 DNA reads TGTGCCAGCAGCATGCCCGCCCCGACAGGGTACGCAGATACGCAGTATTTT.

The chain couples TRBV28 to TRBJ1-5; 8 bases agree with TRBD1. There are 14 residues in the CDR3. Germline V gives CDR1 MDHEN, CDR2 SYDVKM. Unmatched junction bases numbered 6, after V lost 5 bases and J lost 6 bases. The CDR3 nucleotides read TGTGCCAGCAGTATAACACAGGGGGTTCAGCCCCAGCATTTT. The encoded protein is CASSITQGVQPQHF.

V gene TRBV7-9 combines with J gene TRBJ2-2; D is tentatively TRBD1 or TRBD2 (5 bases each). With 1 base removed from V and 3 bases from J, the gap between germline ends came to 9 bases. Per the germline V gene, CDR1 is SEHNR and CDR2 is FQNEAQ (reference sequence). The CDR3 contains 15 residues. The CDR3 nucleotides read TGTGCCAGCAGCTTAGTGGGGACCGACACCGGGGAGCTGTTTTTT. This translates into CASSLVGTDTGELFF.

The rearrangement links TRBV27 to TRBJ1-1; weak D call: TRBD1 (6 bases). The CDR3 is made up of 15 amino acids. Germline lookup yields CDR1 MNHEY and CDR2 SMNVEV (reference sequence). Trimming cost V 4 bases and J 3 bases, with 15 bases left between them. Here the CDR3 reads CASSSRGYRDTEAFF. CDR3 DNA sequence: TGTGCCAGCAGTTCCAGGGGATATAGGGACACTGAAGCTTTCTTT.

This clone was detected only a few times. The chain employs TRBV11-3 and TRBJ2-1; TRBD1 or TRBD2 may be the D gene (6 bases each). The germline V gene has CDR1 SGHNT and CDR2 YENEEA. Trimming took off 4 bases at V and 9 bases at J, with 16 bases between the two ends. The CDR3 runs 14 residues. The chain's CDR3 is CASSSGTRRGEQFF. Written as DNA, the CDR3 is TGTGCCAGCAGCTCGGGGACAAGGAGGGGTGAGCAGTTCTTC. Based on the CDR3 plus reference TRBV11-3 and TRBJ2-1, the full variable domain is EAGVVQSPRYKIIEKKQPVAFWCNPISGHNTLYWYLQNLGQGPELLIRYENEEAVDDSQLPKDRFSAERLKGVDSTLKIQPAELGDSAVYLCASSSGTRRGEQFFGPGTRLTVL.

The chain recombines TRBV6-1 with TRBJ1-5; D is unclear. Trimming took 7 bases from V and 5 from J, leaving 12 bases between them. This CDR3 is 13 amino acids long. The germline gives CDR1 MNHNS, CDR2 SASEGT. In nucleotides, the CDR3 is TGTGCCAGCAAACAGTCCCCTCATCAGCCCCAGCATTTT. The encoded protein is CASKQSPHQPQHF.

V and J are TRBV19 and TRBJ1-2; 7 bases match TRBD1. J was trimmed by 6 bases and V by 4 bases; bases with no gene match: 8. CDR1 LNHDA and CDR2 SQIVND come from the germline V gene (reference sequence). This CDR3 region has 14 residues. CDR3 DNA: TGTGCCAGTAGTAGACGGACAGGAGGCCATGGCTACACCTTC. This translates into CASSRRTGGHGYTF.

The DNA of the CDR3 is TGTGCCAGCAGTTGGGCTAGCGGGGATGGTGAGCAGTTCTTC. Encoded protein: CASSWASGDGEQFF. The J gene is TRBJ2-1, the V gene TRBV7-2, with 9 positions matching TRBD2. V shed 6 bases, J shed 9 bases, and the junction held 9 bases outside the gene matches. The CDR3 covers 14 residues. Germline V lookup: CDR1 SGHTA, CDR2 FQGNSA.

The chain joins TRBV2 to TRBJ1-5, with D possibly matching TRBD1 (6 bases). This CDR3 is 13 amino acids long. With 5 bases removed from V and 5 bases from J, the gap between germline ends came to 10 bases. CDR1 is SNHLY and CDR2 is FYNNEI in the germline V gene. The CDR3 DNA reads TGTGCCAGCAGTACCCGGACAGATCAGCCCCAGCATTTT. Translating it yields CASSTRTDQPQHF.

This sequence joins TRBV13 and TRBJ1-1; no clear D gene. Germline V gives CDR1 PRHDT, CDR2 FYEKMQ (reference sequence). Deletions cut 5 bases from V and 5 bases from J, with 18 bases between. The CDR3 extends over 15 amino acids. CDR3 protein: CASSRNGYPGTEAFF. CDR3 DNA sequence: TGTGCCAGCAGCCGCAACGGTTACCCGGGGACTGAAGCTTTCTTT.

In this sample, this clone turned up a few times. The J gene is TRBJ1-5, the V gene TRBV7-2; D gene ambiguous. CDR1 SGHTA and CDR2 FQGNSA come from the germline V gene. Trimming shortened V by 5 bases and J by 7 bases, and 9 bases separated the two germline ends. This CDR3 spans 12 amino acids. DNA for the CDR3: TGTGCCAGCAGCATCGTAGGACAGCCCCAGCATTTT. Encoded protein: CASSIVGQPQHF.

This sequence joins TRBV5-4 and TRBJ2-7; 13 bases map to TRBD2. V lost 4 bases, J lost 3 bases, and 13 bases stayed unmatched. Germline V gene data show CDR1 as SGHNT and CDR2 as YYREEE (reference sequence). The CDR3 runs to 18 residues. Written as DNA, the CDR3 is TGTGCCAGCAGCCCAGGCGGACTAGCGGGAGCGGCGGGCTACGAGCAGTACTTC. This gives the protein CASSPGGLAGAAGYEQYF.

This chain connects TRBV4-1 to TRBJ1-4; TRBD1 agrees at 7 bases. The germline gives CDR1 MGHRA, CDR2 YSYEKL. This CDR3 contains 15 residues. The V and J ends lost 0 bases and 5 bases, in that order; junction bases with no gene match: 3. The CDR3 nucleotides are TGCGCCAGCAGCCAAGACGGGACAGTCAATGAAAAACTGTTTTTT. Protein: CASSQDGTVNEKLFF.

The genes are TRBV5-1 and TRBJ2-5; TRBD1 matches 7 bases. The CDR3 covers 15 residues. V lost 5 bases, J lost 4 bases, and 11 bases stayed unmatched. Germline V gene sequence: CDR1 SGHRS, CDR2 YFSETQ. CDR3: CASRPGQAHPETQYF. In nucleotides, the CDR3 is TGCGCCAGCAGACCTGGACAGGCCCACCCAGAGACCCAGTACTTC.

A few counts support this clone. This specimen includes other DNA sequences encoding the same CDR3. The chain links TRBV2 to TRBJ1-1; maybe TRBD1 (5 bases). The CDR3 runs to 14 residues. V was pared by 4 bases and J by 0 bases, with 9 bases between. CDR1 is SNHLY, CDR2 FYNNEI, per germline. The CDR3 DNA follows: TGTGCCAGCAGTGGTCCAGGGATGAACACTGAAGCTTTCTTT. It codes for CASSGPGMNTEAFF.

The CDR3 DNA follows: TGTGCCAGCTCACTGAGACTAGCGGGAGGGCCAAGTAGAGAGACCCAGTACTTC. Translating it yields CASSLRLAGGPSRETQYF. V gene TRBV18 combines with J gene TRBJ2-5; 14 bases line up with TRBD2. In germline, CDR1 is KGHSH, CDR2 LQKENI. Trimming cost V 4 bases and J 4 bases; bases outside gene matches: 11. The CDR3 runs to 18 residues.

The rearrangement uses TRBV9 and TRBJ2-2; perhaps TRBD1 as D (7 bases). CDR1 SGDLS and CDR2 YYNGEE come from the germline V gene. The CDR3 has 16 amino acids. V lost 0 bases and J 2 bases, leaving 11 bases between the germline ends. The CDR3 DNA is TGTGCCAGCAGCGTAGGAGGAGGGGGCAACACCGGGGAGCTGTTTTTT. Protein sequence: CASSVGGGGNTGELFF.

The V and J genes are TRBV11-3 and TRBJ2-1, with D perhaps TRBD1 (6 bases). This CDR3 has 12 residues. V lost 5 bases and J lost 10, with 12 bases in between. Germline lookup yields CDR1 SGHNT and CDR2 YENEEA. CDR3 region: CASSADRIEQFF. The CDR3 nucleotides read TGTGCCAGCAGCGCCGACAGGATAGAGCAGTTCTTC.

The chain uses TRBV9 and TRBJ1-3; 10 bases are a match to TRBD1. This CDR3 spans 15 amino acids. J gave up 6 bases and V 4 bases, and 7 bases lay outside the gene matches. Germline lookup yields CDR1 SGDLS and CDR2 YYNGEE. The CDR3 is CASSSRTGGVNTIYF. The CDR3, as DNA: TGTGCCAGCAGCTCCCGGACAGGGGGGGTAAACACCATATATTTT.

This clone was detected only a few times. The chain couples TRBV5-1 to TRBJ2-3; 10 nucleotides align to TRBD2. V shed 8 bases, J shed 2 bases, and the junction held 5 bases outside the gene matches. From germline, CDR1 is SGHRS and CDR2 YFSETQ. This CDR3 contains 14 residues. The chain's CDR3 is CASTSGEFTDTQYF. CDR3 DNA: TGCGCCAGTACTAGCGGGGAATTCACAGATACGCAGTATTTT.

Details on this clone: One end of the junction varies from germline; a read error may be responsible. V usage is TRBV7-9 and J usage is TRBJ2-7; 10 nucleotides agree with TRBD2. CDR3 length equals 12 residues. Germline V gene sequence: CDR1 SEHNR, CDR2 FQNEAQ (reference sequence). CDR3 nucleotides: TGTGCCAGCAGCCCAGGGACTAGCGAATGGAACTTC. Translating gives CASSPGTSEWNF.

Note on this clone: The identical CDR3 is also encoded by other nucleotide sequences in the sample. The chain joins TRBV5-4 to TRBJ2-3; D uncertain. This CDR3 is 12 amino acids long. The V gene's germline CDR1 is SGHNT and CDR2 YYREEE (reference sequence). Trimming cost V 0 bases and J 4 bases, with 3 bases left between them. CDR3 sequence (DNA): TGTGCCAGCAGCTTGGATTCAGATACGCAGTATTTT. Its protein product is CASSLDSDTQYF.

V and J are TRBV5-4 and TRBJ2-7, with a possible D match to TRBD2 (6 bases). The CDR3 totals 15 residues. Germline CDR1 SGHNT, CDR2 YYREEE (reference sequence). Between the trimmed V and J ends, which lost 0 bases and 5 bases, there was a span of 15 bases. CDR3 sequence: CASSLGREAFDEQYF. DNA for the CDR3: TGTGCCAGCAGCTTGGGTAGGGAGGCTTTCGACGAGCAGTACTTC.

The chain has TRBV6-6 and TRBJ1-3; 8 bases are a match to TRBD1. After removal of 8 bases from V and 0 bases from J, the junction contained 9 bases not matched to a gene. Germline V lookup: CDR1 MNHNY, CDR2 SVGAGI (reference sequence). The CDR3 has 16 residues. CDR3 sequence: CASALDRGSSGNTIYF. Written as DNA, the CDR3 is TGTGCCAGCGCTTTAGACAGGGGTAGCTCTGGAAACACCATATATTTT.

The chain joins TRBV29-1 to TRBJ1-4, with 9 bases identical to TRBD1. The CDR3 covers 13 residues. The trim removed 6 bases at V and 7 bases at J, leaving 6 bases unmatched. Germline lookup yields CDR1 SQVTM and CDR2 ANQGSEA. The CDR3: CSVAGQGSEKLFF. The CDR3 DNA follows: TGCAGCGTAGCGGGACAGGGAAGTGAAAAACTGTTTTTT. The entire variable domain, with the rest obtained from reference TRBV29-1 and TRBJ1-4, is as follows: SAVISQKPSRDICQRGTSLTIQCQVDSQVTMMFWYRQQPGQSLTLIATANQGSEATYESGFVIDKFPISRPNLTFSTLTVSNMSPEDSSIYLCSVAGQGSEKLFFGSGTQLSVL.

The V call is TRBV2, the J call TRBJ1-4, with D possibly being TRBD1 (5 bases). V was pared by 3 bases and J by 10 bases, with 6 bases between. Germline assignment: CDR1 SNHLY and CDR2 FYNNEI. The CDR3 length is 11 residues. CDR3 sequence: CASSEGVKLFF. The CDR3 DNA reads TGTGCCAGCAGTGAGGGGGTAAAACTGTTTTTT.

For the CDR3, the DNA is TGCGCCAGCAGCCAAGGGGACAGGAGGGGCGAGCAGTACTTC. Its translation: CASSQGDRRGEQYF. The chain carries TRBV4-1 and TRBJ2-7; TRBD1 matches at 8 bases. The ends lost 1 base at V and 6 bases at J; junction bases unmatched: 5. Germline values: CDR1 MGHRA, CDR2 YSYEKL. The CDR3 runs to 14 residues.

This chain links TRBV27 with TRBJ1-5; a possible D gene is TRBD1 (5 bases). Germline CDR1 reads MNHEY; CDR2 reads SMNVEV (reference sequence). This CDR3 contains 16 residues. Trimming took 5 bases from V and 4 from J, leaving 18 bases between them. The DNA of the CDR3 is TGTGCCAGCAGTCTACAACCGGGACGGCCTAATCAGCCCCAGCATTTT. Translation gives CASSLQPGRPNQPQHF.

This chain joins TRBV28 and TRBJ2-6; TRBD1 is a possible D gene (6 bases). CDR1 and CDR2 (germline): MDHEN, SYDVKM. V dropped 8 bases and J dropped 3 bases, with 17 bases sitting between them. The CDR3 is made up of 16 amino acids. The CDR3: CASSSGEGGGANVLTF. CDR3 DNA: TGTGCCAGCTCGTCAGGGGAAGGTGGTGGGGCCAACGTCCTGACTTTC.

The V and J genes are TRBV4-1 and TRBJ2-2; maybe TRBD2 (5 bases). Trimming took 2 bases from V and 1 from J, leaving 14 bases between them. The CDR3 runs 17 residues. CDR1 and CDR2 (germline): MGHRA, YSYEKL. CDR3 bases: TGCGCCAGCAGCCAACCCGGACTCCTGGGGAACACCGGGGAGCTGTTTTTT. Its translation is CASSQPGLLGNTGELFF.

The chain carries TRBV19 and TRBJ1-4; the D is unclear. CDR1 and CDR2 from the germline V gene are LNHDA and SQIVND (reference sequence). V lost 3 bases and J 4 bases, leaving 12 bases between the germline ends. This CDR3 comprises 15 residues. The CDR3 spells CASSIRSGGNEKLFF. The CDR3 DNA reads TGTGCCAGTAGTATTAGATCGGGCGGTAATGAAAAACTGTTTTTT.